This T cell receptor beta chain originates from a study of CD8 T cells in ankylosing spondylitis. This clonotype was detected only once. The antigen remains undetermined. This CDR3 has 15 amino acids. J was trimmed by 5 bases and V by 7 bases; bases with no gene match: 12. Study-wide results and limits: It was reported that disease-linked clones were significantly enriched in matched ankylosing spondylitis synovial fluid. Ankylosing spondylitis blood seemed to carry a telltale TCR beta motif made of fewer than 10 highly homologous variants. Some motif variants had been reported before (in reactive arthritis synovial fluid and blood). Disease-linked clones bore a CD8+ phenotype and were relatively rare in peripheral blood.

The authors made TCR beta libraries by quantitative 5'-RACE with molecular barcodes. From the 5' RACE reads, TCRdb called clonotypes with MiXCR, one entry per CDR3 protein. The sample contains over 600,000 distinct CDR3 sequences, around 20% of which appear only once. The chain couples TRBV12-3 or TRBV12-4 to TRBJ1-2; 8 nucleotides match TRBD1. The sequence came from a male donor with ankylosing spondylitis. Sequenced material: blood, either unsorted or a sorted T cell fraction (not recorded which). Here the CDR3 reads CASTHGAGGGYGYTF. For the CDR3, the DNA is TGTGCCAGCACCCACGGGGCAGGGGGCGGGTATGGCTACACCTTC.